Sequencing of this T cell receptor (beta chain) was carried out in a study of technical replicates of blood from a few donors. The germline gives CDR1 LNHNV, CDR2 YYDKDF (reference sequence). CDR3 length equals 18 residues. The V and J ends lost 0 bases and 4 bases, in that order; junction bases with no gene match: 13. The assay was immunoSEQ multiplex PCR, and TCRdb's table has in-frame clones only and misses some. This sample has tens of thousands of clones, with 90% to 96% found just once. The chain couples TRBV15 to TRBJ2-5; TRBD1 aligns across 8 bases. The sample comprised T cells isolated from PBMCs. The source is a human donor in good health. CDR3 amino acids: CATSRDHSGTGGGETQYF. In DNA form, the CDR3 reads TGTGCCACCAGCAGAGATCATTCGGGGACAGGAGGAGGAGAGACCCAGTACTTC.